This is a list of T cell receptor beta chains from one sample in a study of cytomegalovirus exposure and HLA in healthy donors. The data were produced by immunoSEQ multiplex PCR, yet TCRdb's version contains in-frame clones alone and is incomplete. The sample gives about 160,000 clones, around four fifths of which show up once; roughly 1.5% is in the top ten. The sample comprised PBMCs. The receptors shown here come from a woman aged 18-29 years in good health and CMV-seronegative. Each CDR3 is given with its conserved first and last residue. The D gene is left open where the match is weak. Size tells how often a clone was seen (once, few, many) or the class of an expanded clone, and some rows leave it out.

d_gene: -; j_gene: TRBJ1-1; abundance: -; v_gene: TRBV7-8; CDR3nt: TGTGCCAGCAGCTTAAGCCTGAGGGCTGAAGCTTTCTTT; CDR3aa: CASSLSLRAEAFF
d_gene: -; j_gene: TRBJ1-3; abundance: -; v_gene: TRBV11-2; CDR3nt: TGTGCCAGCAGCTTATACGGGGGTTCTGGAAACACCATATATTTT; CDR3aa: CASSLYGGSGNTIYF
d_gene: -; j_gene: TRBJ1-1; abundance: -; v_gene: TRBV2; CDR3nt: TGTGCCAGCAGTGAGTGGGCCCGAATGAACACTGAAGCTTTCTTT; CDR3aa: CASSEWARMNTEAFF
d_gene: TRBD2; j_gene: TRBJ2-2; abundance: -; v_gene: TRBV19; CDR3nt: TGTGCCAGTAGTAAGGGACTAGCGGGGGTAAGCACCGGGGAGCTGTTTTTT; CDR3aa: CASSKGLAGVSTGELFF
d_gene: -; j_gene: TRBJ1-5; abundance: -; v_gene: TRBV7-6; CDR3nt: TGTGCCAGCAGCACATCGCCAGATCAGCCCCAGCATTTT; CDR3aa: CASSTSPDQPQHF
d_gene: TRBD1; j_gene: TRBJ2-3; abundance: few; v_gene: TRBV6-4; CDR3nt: TGTGCCAGCAGTGATACAGGGGGCGCGTCAGATACGCAGTATTTT; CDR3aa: CASSDTGGASDTQYF
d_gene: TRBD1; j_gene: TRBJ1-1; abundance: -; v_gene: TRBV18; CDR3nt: TGTGCCAGCTCACCGGGACAGGGAAGCACTGAAGCTTTCTTT; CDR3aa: CASSPGQGSTEAFF
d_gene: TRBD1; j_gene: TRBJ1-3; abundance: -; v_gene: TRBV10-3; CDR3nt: TGTGCCATCAGTTCTCCGGACAGGAACTCTGGAAACACCATATATTTT; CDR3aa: CAISSPDRNSGNTIYF
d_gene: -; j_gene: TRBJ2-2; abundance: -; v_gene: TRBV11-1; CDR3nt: TGTGCCAGCAGCTGGGGCAGGTTGAACACCGGGGAGCTGTTTTTT; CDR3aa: CASSWGRLNTGELFF
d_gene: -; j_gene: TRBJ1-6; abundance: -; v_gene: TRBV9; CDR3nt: TGTGCCAGCAGCGTAGATCCGGGGAAGGATTCACCCCTCCACTTT; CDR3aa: CASSVDPGKDSPLHF
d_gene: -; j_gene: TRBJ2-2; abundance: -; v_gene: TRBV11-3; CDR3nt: TGTGCCAGCAGCCCCCCCTCCGGGGAGCTGTTTTTT; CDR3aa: CASSPPSGELFF
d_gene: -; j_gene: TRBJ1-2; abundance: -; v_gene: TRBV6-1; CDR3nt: TGTGCCAGCAGCGCCGAATCAGGGTCTTTCTATGGCTACACCTTC; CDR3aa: CASSAESGSFYGYTF
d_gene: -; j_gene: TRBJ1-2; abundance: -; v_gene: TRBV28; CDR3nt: TGTGCCAGCAGGCAATCGGACAGTTCGGGCTACACCTTC; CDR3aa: CASRQSDSSGYTF
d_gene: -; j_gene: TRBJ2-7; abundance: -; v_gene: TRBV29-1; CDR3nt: TGCAGCGTTGGCGACTTCTCCTACGAGCAGTACTTC; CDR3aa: CSVGDFSYEQYF
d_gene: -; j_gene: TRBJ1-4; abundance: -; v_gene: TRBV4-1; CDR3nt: TGCGCCAGCAGCCAAGTAGGGGCTAATGAAAAACTGTTTTTT; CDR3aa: CASSQVGANEKLFF
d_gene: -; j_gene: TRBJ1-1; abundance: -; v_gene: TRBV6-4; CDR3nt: TGTGCCAGCAGTGCGACAACGAACACTGAAGCTTTCTTT; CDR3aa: CASSATTNTEAFF
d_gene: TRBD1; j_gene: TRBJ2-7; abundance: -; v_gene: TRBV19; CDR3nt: TGTGCCAGTAGTGCCTCCTCGGGACAGGGGAGGAACGAGCAGTACTTC; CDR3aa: CASSASSGQGRNEQYF
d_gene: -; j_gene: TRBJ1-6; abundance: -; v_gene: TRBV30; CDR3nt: TGTGCCTGGAGTGTAAGTTCTACGACCTATAATTCACCCCTCCACTTT; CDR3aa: CAWSVSSTTYNSPLHF
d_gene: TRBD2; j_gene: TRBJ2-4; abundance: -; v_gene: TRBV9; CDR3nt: TGTGCCAGCAGCGTTTCTAGCGGGGGAGGCGGGGCCAAAAACAGTCAGTACTTC; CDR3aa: CASSVSSGGGGAKNSQYF
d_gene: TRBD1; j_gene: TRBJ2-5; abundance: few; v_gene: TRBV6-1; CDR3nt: TGTGCCAGCAGTGCCAGACAGGGGGCGGTGACCCAGTACTTC; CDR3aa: CASSARQGAVTQYF
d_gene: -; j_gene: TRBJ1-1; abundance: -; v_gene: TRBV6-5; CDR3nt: TGTGCCAGCAGTACGGACTTGGAGAACACTGAAGCTTTCTTT; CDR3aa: CASSTDLENTEAFF